This TCR beta chain was captured by sequencing in a study of blood T cell repertoires in COVID-19. Overall study: Whether acute or convalescent, the COVID-19 samples came from the United States, Italy and Spain. PBMCs, B-cell-depleted T cells, or T cells were the source of the cDNA or gDNA that made up the material.

Original data processing: Estimates of nucleated cell counts were drawn from the amplification of reference gene primers. Assay used: immunoSEQ multiplex PCR; TCRdb lists only in-frame clones, some missing. V and J calls and clone size are given by that table; D and trimming were obtained from the DNA. Among some 200,000 clones listed, approximately 80% were seen once. Germline CDR1 reads SSHAT; CDR2 reads FNYEAQ (reference sequence). There are 14 residues in the CDR3. A note on this clone: A junction boundary mismatches the germline segment, possibly from a read error.

This chain uses TRBV7-7 with TRBJ2-5; D is perhaps TRBD1 (6 bases). Sequencing used peripheral blood. This clonotype was sampled from a woman older than 75 with acute or convalescent COVID-19. The CDR3 sequence is CASSRGQREETQYF. The CDR3 region has the DNA TGTGCTAGCAGCCGCGGACAGCGTGAAGAGACCCAGTACTTC.